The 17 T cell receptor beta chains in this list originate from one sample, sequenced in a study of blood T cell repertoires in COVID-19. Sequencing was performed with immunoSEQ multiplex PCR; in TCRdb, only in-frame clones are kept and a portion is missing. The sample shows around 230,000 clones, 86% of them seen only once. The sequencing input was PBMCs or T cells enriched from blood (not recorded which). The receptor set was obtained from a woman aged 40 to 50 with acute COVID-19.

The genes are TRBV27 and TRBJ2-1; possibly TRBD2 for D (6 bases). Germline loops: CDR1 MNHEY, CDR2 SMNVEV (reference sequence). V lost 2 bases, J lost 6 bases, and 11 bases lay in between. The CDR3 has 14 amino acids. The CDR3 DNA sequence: TGTGCCAGCAGTTTAAAAGAAGCGGGCAATGAGCAGTTCTTC. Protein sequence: CASSLKEAGNEQFF.

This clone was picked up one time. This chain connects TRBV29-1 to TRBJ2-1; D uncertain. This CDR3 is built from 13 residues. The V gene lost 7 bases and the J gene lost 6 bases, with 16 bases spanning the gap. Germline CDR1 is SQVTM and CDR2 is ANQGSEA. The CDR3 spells CSAQAPLGNEQFF. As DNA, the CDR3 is TGCAGCGCTCAGGCACCTCTGGGCAATGAGCAGTTCTTC.

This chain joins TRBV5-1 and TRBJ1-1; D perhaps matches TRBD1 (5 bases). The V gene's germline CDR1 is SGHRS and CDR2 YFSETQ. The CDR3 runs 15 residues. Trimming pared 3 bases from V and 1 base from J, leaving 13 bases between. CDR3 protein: CASSWSGGANTEAFF. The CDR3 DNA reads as TGCGCCAGCAGCTGGTCCGGGGGAGCGAACACTGAAGCTTTCTTT.

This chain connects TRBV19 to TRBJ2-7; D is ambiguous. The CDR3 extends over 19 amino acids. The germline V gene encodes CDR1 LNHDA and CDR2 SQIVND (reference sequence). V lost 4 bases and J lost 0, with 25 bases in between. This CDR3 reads CASSNRCAHHLCPSYEQYV. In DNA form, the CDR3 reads TGTGCCAGTAGTAATCGATGCGCCCACCACCTCTGTCCCTCCTACGAGCAGTACGTC.

The CDR3 here is CASSQSMGGFGGYTF. In DNA form, the CDR3 reads TGTGCCAGCAGCCAGTCCATGGGGGGATTCGGAGGCTACACCTTC. V gene TRBV7-2 combines with J gene TRBJ1-2; perhaps TRBD1 as D (5 bases). The V gene lost 5 bases and the J gene lost 8 bases, with 21 bases spanning the gap. The CDR3 covers 15 residues. Germline V CDR1 and CDR2: SGHTA, FQGNSA. Drawing the rest from reference TRBV7-2 and TRBJ1-2, the complete variable domain is GAGVSQSPSNKVTEKGKDVELRCDPISGHTALYWYRQSLGQGLEFLIYFQGNSAPDKSGLPSDRFSAERTGGSVSTLTIQRTQQEDSAVYLCASSQSMGGFGGYTFGSGTRLTVV.

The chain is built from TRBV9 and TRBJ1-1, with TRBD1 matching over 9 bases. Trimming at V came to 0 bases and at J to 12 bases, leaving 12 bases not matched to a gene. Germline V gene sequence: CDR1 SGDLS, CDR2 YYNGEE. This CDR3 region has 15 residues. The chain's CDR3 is CASSVDPGQGRSTFF. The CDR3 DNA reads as TGTGCCAGCAGCGTAGACCCGGGACAGGGACGCTCAACTTTCTTT.

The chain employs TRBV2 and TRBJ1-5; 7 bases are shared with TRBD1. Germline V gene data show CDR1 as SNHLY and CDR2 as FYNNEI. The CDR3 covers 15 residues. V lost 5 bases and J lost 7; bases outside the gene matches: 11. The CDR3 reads CASSHVRGLGQPQHF. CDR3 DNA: TGTGCCAGCAGTCATGTAAGGGGGCTAGGGCAGCCCCAGCATTTT.

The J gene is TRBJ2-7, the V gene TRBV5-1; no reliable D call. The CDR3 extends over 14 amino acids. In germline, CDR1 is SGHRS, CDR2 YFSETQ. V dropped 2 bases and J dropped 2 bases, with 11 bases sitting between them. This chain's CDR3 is CASSFAEFPYEQYF. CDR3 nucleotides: TGCGCCAGCAGCTTCGCAGAATTCCCCTACGAGCAGTACTTC.

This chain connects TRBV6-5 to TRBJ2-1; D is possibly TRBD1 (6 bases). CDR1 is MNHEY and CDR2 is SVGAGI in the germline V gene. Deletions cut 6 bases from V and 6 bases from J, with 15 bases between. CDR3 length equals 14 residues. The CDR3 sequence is CASSRLGQFNEQFF. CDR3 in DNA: TGTGCCAGCAGCCGCCTTGGACAGTTCAATGAGCAGTTCTTC.

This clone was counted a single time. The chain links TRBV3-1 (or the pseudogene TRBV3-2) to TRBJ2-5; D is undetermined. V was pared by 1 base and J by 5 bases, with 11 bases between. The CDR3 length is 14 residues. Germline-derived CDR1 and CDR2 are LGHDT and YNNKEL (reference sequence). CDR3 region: CASSQVSGSETQYF. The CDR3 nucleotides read TGTGCCAGCAGCCAAGTGTCAGGATCCGAGACCCAGTACTTC.

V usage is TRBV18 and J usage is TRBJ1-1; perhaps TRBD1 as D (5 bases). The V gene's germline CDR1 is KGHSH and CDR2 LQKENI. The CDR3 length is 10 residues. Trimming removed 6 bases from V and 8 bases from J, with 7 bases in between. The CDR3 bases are TGTGCCAGCTCGCAGGGCGAAGCTTTCTTT. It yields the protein CASSQGEAFF. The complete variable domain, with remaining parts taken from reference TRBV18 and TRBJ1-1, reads NAGVMQNPRHLVRRRGQEARLRCSPMKGHSHVYWYRQLPEEGLKFMVYLQKENIIDESGMPKERFSAEFPKEGPSILRIQQVVRGDSAAYFCASSQGEAFFGQGTRLTVV.

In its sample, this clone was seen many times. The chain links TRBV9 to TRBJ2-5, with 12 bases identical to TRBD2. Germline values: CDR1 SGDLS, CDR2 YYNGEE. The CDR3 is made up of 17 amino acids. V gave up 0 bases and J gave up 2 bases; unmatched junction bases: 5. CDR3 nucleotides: TGTGCCAGCAGCGTAGGTGGGACTAGCGGGCCACAAGAGACCCAGTACTTC. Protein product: CASSVGGTSGPQETQYF.

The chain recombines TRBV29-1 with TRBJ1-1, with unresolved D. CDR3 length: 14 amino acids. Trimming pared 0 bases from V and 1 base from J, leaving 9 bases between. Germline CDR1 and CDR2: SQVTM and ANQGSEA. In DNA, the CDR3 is TGCAGCGTTGAAGATCTTCAGGCGAACACTGAAGCTTTCTTT. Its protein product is CSVEDLQANTEAFF. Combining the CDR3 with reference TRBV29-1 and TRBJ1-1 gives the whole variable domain SAVISQKPSRDICQRGTSLTIQCQVDSQVTMMFWYRQQPGQSLTLIATANQGSEATYESGFVIDKFPISRPNLTFSTLTVSNMSPEDSSIYLCSVEDLQANTEAFFGQGTRLTVV.

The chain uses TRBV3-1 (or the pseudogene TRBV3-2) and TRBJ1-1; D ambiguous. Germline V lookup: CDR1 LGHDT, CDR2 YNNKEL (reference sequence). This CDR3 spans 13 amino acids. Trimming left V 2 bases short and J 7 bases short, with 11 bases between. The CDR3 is CASSQYRDIEAFF. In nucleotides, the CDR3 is TGTGCCAGCAGCCAATATCGCGATATTGAAGCTTTCTTT.

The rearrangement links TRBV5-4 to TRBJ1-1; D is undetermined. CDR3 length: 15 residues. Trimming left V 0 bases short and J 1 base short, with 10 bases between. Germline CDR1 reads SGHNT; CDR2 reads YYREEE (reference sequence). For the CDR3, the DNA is TGTGCCAGCAGCTTGGGCGCCGAGAAGAACACTGAAGCTTTCTTT. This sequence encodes CASSLGAEKNTEAFF. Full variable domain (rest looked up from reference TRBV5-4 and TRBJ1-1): ETGVTQSPTHLIKTRGQQVTLRCSSQSGHNTVSWYQQALGQGPQFIFQYYREEENGRGNFPPRFSGLQFPNYSSELNVNALELDDSALYLCASSLGAEKNTEAFFGQGTRLTVV.

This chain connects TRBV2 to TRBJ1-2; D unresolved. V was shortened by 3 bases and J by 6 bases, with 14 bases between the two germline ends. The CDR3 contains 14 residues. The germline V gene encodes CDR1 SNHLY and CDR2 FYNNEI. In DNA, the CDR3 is TGTGCCAGCAGTGATTCCTTCTCGCGGGATGGCTACACCTTC. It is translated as CASSDSFSRDGYTF.

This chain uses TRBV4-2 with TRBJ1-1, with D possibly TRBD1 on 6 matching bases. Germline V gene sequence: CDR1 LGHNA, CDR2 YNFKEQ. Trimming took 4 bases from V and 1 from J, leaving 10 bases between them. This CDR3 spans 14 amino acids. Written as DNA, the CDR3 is TGTGCCAGCAGCCTAGAAGGGGGGAACACTGAAGCTTTCTTT. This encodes CASSLEGGNTEAFF.